The 12 T cell receptor beta chains reported below all come from one sample, sequenced in a study of T cells after yellow fever vaccination. TCRdb called the 5' RACE reads again in MiXCR, with one record for every CDR3 protein. The sample has fewer than 350,000 distinct CDR3 sequences; around 3.9% are singletons. Sequencing used PBMCs, obtained on the day of the yellow fever booster vaccination. These receptors were collected from a man aged 18 to 30 who received the YFV17D yellow fever vaccine.

This clonotype was counted many times. The rearrangement uses TRBV18 and TRBJ2-3; tentative D call: TRBD2 (5 bases). This CDR3 spans 13 amino acids. Germline CDR1 and CDR2: KGHSH and LQKENI. V lost 0 bases, J lost 4 bases, and 5 bases lay in between. The CDR3 region has the DNA TGTGCCAGCTCACCACCCGGGGCAGATACGCAGTATTTT. Its protein product is CASSPPGADTQYF. The entire variable domain, with the rest obtained from reference TRBV18 and TRBJ2-3, is as follows: NAGVMQNPRHLVRRRGQEARLRCSPMKGHSHVYWYRQLPEEGLKFMVYLQKENIIDESGMPKERFSAEFPKEGPSILRIQQVVRGDSAAYFCASSPPGADTQYFGPGTRLTVL.

This clonotype was found many times. This chain connects TRBV7-2 to TRBJ2-1; 7 positions match TRBD1. The CDR3 runs 15 residues. The V gene's germline CDR1 is SGHTA and CDR2 FQGNSA. V lost 5 bases and J lost 4; bases outside the gene matches: 8. The CDR3 coding sequence is TGTGCCAGCAGCCTCGACAGGGAACCTTACAATGAGCAGTTCTTC. Its translation is CASSLDREPYNEQFF.

This clonotype has a handful of counts. The gene calls are TRBV12-3 or TRBV12-4 and TRBJ1-1; a possible D gene is TRBD1 (5 bases). There are 16 residues in the CDR3. With 3 bases removed from V and 4 bases from J, the gap between germline ends came to 18 bases. The CDR3 nucleotides are TGTGCCAGCAGTTTTCGAGGGGCTGAGGTCGGCACTGAAGCTTTCTTT. Encoded protein: CASSFRGAEVGTEAFF.

The sample holds a few counts of this clonotype. The rearrangement uses TRBV6-2 or TRBV6-3 and TRBJ2-3; D call uncertain. The CDR3 contains 18 residues. V was trimmed by 2 bases and J by 0 bases, leaving 18 bases between them. Per the germline V gene, CDR1 is MNHEY and CDR2 is SVGEGT. CDR3 nucleotides: TGTGCCAGCAGTTACCCTTTTCGTGGACGCAAGAGCACAGATACGCAGTATTTT. It codes for CASSYPFRGRKSTDTQYF.

This clonotype was detected ten times or more. The chain joins TRBV11-2 to TRBJ2-3; unclear D gene. The CDR3 is made up of 12 amino acids. V lost 5 bases and J 1 base, leaving 4 bases between the germline ends. Germline lookup yields CDR1 SGHAT and CDR2 FQNNGV. The DNA for the CDR3 is TGTGCCAGCAGCAGCCGCACAGATACGCAGTATTTT. It encodes CASSSRTDTQYF.

This clonotype has at least ten counts. The chain combines TRBV5-1 with TRBJ2-4, with 9 bases fitting TRBD1. The CDR3 is 17 residues long. The V and J ends lost 3 bases and 2 bases, in that order; junction bases with no gene match: 9. Germline-derived CDR1 and CDR2 are SGHRS and YFSETQ. The CDR3 DNA reads as TGCGCCAGCAGCTCGTCCGGGACAGGGTCCTCCAAAAACATTCAGTACTTC. It yields the protein CASSSSGTGSSKNIQYF.

There are many counts of this clonotype. The CDR3 region has the DNA TGTGCCAGCAGCCCCCAGGGGAATGGCTACACCTTC. Its translation: CASSPQGNGYTF. This chain connects TRBV4-2 to TRBJ1-2; possible D gene TRBD1, 6 bases. There are 12 residues in the CDR3. V lost 4 bases and J 6 bases, leaving 9 bases between the germline ends. The germline gives CDR1 LGHNA, CDR2 YNFKEQ.

This clonotype was counted a few times. This chain uses TRBV11-2 with TRBJ1-1; 9 bases line up with TRBD1. V lost 5 bases to trimming and J lost 5 bases; unmatched junction nucleotides: 18. CDR1 is SGHAT and CDR2 is FQNNGV in the germline V gene. This CDR3 has 18 amino acids. The CDR3 nucleotides are TGTGCCAGCAGCCCCGATGAAGCCGGGACAGGGCTAAAGACTGAAGCTTTCTTT. Protein sequence: CASSPDEAGTGLKTEAFF.

This clonotype was found many times. V is TRBV7-2 and J is TRBJ1-2; the D gene is possibly TRBD1 (5 bases). This CDR3 comprises 15 residues. The V gene's germline CDR1 is SGHTA and CDR2 FQGNSA. V was pared by 3 bases and J by 0 bases, with 11 bases between. CDR3 in amino acids: CASSFERTPNYGYTF. CDR3 DNA sequence: TGTGCCAGCAGCTTTGAAAGGACACCTAACTATGGCTACACCTTC.

There are many counts of this clonotype. The rearrangement joins TRBV12-5 to TRBJ1-1; 9 bases match TRBD1. The CDR3 is 15 amino acids. From germline, CDR1 is LGHNT and CDR2 FRNRAP. The V segment lost 5 bases and the J segment 3 bases; nucleotides outside the gene matches: 7. This chain's CDR3 is CASGTRTGEDTEAFF. The CDR3 nucleotides are TGTGCTAGTGGTACGAGGACAGGGGAGGACACTGAAGCTTTCTTT.

This clonotype was detected only a few times. The V call is TRBV18, the J call TRBJ1-6, with D maybe TRBD1 (5 bases). The ends were cut back, 0 bases at V and 0 bases at J, with 18 bases in the middle. In germline, CDR1 is KGHSH, CDR2 LQKENI. CDR3 length: 20 amino acids. The CDR3 bases are TGTGCCAGCTCACCACCGTACAGGAAGACTGACAGCTCCTATAATTCACCCCTCCACTTT. Translation: CASSPPYRKTDSSYNSPLHF.

This clonotype showed up many times. The chain uses TRBV7-2 and TRBJ1-4; no clear D. Germline V gene lookup returns CDR1 SGHTA and CDR2 FQGNSA. V lost 3 bases and J lost 2, with 7 bases in between. The CDR3 extends over 14 amino acids. The CDR3 DNA is TGTGCCAGCAGCTTGTGGGGTACTAATGAAAAACTGTTTTTT. Its translation is CASSLWGTNEKLFF.